The rows below give T cell receptor beta chains drawn from one sample of a study of blood T cell repertoires in COVID-19. This table comes from immunoSEQ multiplex PCR, and its TCRdb copy is limited to in-frame clones, with some not included. The sample has 80,000 to 130,000 clones; 80% to 90% are singletons. Material: PBMCs or T cells enriched from blood (not recorded which). The receptors were gathered from a woman aged 45-65 years who had recovered from COVID-19. CDR3s include the opening cysteine and the closing phenylalanine or tryptophan. D genes are given only for firm matches. A row's size may be missing; if present it is once, few, many or a size class.

. | TRBJ2-5 | . | TRBV21-1 | CASSKALADKETQYF | TGTGCCAGCAGCAAAGCGCTAGCGGACAAAGAGACCCAGTACTTC
. | TRBJ2-3 | . | TRBV5-1 | CASRPSTSTSTDTQYF | TGCGCCAGCAGGCCTTCGACGTCGACTAGCACAGATACGCAGTATTTT
. | TRBJ2-1 | TRBD2 | TRBV5-6 | CASSNPGLAVYNEQFF | TGTGCCAGCAGCAACCCGGGACTAGCGGTCTACAATGAGCAGTTCTTC
once | TRBJ2-7 | TRBD1 | TRBV6-5 | CASSWGRGPYEQYF | TGTGCCAGCAGTTGGGGCAGGGGGCCCTACGAGCAGTACTTC
few | TRBJ2-3 | TRBD2 | TRBV2 | CASRPGLAGVGTDTQYF | TGTGCCAGCAGGCCGGGACTAGCGGGAGTAGGCACAGATACGCAGTATTTT
. | TRBJ2-1 | TRBD1 | TRBV6-4 | CAITGGRSYNEQFF | TGTGCCATTACAGGGGGTCGGTCTTACAATGAGCAGTTCTTC
. | TRBJ1-1 | . | TRBV27 | CASSLGQLAGEAFF | TGTGCCAGCAGTTTAGGGCAATTGGCGGGTGAAGCTTTCTTT
once | TRBJ2-2 | . | TRBV10-1 | CASSESGRGNTGELFF | TGCGCCAGCAGTGAGTCTGGCAGGGGAAACACCGGGGAGCTGTTTTTT
. | TRBJ1-2 | . | TRBV28 | CASSLVTGGYTF | TGTGCCAGCAGTTTAGTTACAGGTGGCTACACCTTC
. | TRBJ2-6 | TRBD1 | TRBV30 | CAWSRDRVAGANVLTF | TGTGCCTGGAGCCGGGACAGGGTAGCTGGGGCCAACGTCCTGACTTTC
. | TRBJ2-1 | TRBD1 | TRBV10-2 | CASMGQGLDEQFF | TGCGCCAGCATGGGACAGGGATTGGATGAGCAGTTCTTC
. | TRBJ2-7 | . | TRBV11-2 | CASSLESGASLGYEQYF | TGTGCCAGCAGCTTAGAGAGTGGGGCTTCCTTGGGGTACGAGCAGTACTTC
. | TRBJ1-1 | TRBD1 | TRBV2 | CASSERRGLGNTEAFF | TGTGCCAGCAGTGAACGAAGGGGGCTAGGGAACACTGAAGCTTTCTTT
. | TRBJ2-5 | TRBD2 | TRBV5-4 | CASSLGAGARQETQYF | TGTGCCAGCAGCTTGGGAGCGGGGGCTCGCCAAGAGACCCAGTACTTC
. | TRBJ1-5 | TRBD1 | TRBV27 | CASSSQGSSNQPQHF | TGTGCCAGCAGTTCACAGGGGAGTAGCAATCAGCCCCAGCATTTT
. | TRBJ2-7 | . | TRBV19 | CASSSFSGNEQYF | TGTGCCAGTAGTTCCTTCTCCGGGAACGAGCAGTACTTC